The entry that follows covers one T cell receptor (beta chain) sequence. Its matching antigen is unknown. The record originates from a study of T cells in localized non-small cell lung cancer. Overall study findings and caveats: Clonality peaked in uninvolved adjacent lung rather than tumor.

Clones were read by immunoSEQ multiplex PCR, and TCRdb kept only the in-frame ones, dropping some. The data contain roughly 16,000 clones, 89% of them singletons. Germline V gene lookup returns CDR1 LNHDA and CDR2 SQIVND (reference sequence). V lost 5 bases, J lost 5 bases, and 9 bases lay in between. The CDR3 has 12 residues. The starting material was peripheral blood, obtained before any cancer treatment. The TCR comes from an older female donor with stage III squamous cell lung carcinoma. The chain couples TRBV19 to TRBJ2-5; D remains ambiguous. The CDR3 here is CASSPLGETQYF. CDR3 nucleotides: TGTGCCAGTAGTCCCCTGGGGGAGACCCAGTACTTC.